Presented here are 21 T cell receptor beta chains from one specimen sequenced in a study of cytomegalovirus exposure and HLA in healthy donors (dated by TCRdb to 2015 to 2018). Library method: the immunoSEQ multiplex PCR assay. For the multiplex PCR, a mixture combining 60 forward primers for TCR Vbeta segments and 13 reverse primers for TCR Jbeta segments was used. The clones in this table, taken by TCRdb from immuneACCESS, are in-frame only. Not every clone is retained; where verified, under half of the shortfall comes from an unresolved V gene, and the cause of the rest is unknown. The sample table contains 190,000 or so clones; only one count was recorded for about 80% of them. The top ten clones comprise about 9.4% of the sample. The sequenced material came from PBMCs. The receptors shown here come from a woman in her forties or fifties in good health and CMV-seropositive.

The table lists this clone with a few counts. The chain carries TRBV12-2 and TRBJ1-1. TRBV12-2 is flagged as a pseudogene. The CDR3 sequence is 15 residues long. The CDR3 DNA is TGTGCAAGTCGCTTAGCCGGGGGGGAGAACACTGAAGCTTTCTTT. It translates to CASRLAGGENTEAFF.

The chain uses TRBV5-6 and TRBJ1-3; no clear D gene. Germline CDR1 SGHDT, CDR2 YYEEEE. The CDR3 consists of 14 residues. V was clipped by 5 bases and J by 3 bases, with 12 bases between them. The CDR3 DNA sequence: TGTGCCAGCAGTCTTCCCGCGTTTGGAAACACCATATATTTT. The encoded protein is CASSLPAFGNTIYF.

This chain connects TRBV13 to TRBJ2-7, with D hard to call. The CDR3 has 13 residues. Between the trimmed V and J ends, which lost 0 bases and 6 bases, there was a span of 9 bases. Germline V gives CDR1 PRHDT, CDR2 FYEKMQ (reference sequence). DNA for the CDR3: TGTGCCAGCAGCTTAGGCAGCGTCCGCGAGCAGTACTTC. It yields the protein CASSLGSVREQYF. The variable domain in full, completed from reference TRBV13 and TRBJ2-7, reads AAGVIQSPRHLIKEKRETATLKCYPIPRHDTVYWYQQGPGQDPQFLISFYEKMQSDKGSIPDRFSAQQFSDYHSELNMSSLELGDSALYFCASSLGSVREQYFGPGTRLTVT.

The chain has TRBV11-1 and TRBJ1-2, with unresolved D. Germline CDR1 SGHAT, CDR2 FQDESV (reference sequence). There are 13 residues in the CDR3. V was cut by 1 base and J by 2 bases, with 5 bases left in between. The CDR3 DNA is TGTGCCAGCAGCTTAGGAACAAACTATGGCTACACCTTC. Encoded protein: CASSLGTNYGYTF.

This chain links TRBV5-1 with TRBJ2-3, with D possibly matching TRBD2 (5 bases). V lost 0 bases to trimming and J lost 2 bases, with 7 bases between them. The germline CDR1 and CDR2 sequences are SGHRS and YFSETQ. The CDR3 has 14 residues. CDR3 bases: TGCGCCAGCAGCTTGGGGGGAGCCACAGATACGCAGTATTTT. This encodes CASSLGGATDTQYF. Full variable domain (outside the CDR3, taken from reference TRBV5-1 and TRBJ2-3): KAGVTQTPRYLIKTRGQQVTLSCSPISGHRSVSWYQQTPGQGLQFLFEYFSETQRNKGNFPGRFSGRQFSNSRSEMNVSTLELGDSALYLCASSLGGATDTQYFGPGTRLTVL.

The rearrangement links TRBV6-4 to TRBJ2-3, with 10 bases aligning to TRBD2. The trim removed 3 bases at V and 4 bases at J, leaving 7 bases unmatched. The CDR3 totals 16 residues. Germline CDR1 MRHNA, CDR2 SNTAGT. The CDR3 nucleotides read TGTGCCAGCAGTGAGGGAGGCACTAGCGGGGCAGATACGCAGTATTTT. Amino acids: CASSEGGTSGADTQYF.

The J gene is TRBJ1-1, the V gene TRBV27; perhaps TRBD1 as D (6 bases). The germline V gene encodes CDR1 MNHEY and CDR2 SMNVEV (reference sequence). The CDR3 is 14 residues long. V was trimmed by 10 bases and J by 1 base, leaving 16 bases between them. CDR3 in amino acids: CATKTGLANTEAFF. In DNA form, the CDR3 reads TGTGCCACCAAAACAGGGTTGGCGAACACTGAAGCTTTCTTT.

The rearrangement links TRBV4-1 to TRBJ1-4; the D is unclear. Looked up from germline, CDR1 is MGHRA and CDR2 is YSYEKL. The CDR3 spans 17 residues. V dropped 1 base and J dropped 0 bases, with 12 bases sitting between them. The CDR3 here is CASSQVGRSATNEKLFF. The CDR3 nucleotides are TGCGCCAGCAGCCAAGTGGGCAGATCCGCAACTAATGAAAAACTGTTTTTT.

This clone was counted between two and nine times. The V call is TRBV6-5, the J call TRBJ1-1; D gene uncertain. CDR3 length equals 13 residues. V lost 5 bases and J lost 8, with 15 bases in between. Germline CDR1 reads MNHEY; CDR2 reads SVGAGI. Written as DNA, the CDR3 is TGTGCCAGCAGTGAAGCGGTTAGCCCAGAAGCTTTCTTT. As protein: CASSEAVSPEAFF.

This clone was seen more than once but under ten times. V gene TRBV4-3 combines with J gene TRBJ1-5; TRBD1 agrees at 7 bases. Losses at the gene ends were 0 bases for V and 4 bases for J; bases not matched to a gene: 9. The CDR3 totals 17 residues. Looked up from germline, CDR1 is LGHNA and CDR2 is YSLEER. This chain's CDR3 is CASSQDRKQGKNQPQHF. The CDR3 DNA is TGCGCCAGCAGCCAAGATCGGAAACAGGGGAAAAATCAGCCCCAGCATTTT.

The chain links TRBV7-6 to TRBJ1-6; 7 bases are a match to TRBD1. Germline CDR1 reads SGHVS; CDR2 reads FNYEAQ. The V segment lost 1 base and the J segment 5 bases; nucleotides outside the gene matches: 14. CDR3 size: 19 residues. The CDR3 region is CASSLVLSPGRGNNSPLHF. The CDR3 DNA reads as TGTGCCAGCAGCTTAGTTTTAAGCCCGGGCAGGGGGAATAATTCACCCCTCCACTTT.

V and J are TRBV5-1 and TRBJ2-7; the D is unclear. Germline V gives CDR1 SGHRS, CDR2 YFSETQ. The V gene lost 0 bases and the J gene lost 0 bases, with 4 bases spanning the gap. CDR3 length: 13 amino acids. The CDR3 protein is CASSLAISYEQYF. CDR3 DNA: TGCGCCAGCAGCTTGGCTATCTCCTACGAGCAGTACTTC.

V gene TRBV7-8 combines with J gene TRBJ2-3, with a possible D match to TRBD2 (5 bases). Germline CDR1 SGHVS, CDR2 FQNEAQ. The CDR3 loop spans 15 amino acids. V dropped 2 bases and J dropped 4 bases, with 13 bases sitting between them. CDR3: CASSLRPGSADTQYF. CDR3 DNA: TGTGCCAGCAGCTTACGGCCAGGTAGCGCAGATACGCAGTATTTT.

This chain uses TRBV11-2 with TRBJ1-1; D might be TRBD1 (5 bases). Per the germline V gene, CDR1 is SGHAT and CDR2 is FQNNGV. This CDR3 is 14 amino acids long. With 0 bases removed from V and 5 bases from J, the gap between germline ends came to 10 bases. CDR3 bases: TGTGCCAGCAGCTTAGATCAGGGCCAAACTGAAGCTTTCTTT. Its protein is CASSLDQGQTEAFF.

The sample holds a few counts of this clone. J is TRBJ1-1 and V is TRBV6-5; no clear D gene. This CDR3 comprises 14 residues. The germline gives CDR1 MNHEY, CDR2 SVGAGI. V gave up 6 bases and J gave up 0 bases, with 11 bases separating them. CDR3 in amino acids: CASRRGTMNTEAFF. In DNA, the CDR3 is TGTGCCAGCAGGAGAGGAACCATGAACACTGAAGCTTTCTTT.

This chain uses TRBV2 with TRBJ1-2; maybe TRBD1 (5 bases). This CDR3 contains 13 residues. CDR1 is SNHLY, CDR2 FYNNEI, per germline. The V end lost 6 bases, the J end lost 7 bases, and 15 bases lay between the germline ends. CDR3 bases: TGTGCCAGCAGGCGGGACGGGGAAGCTGGCTACACCTTC. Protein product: CASRRDGEAGYTF.

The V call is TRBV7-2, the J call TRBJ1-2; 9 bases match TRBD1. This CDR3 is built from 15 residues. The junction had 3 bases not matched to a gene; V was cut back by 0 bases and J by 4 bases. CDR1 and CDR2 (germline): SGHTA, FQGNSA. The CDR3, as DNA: TGTGCCAGCAGCTTAGCGTCGACAGGGGGCTATGGCTACACCTTC. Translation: CASSLASTGGYGYTF.

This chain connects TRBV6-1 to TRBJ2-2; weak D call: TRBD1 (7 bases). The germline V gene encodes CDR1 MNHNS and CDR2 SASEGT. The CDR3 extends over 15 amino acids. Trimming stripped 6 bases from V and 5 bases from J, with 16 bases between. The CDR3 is CASRQTGAGTGELFF. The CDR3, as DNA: TGTGCCAGCAGACAAACAGGGGCGGGGACCGGGGAGCTGTTTTTT.

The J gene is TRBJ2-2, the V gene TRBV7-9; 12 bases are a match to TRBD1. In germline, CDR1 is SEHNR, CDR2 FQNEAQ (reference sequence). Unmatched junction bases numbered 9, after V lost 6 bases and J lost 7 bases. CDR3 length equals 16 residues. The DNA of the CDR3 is TGTGCCAGCAGGGGGACGGGACAGGGGGCCGGCGGGGAGCTGTTTTTT. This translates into CASRGTGQGAGGELFF.

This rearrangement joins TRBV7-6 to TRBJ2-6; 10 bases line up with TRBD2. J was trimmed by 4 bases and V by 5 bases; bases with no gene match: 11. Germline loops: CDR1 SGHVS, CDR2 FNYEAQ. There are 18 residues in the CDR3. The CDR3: CASSAGPGTSAGANVLTF. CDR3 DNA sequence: TGTGCCAGCAGCGCGGGCCCCGGGACTAGCGCCGGGGCCAACGTCCTGACTTTC.

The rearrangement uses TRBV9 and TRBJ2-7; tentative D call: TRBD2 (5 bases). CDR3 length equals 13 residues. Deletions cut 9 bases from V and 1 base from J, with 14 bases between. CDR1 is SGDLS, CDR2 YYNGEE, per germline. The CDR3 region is CANMLTISYEQYF. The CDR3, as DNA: TGTGCCAACATGTTGACTATTTCCTACGAGCAGTACTTC.